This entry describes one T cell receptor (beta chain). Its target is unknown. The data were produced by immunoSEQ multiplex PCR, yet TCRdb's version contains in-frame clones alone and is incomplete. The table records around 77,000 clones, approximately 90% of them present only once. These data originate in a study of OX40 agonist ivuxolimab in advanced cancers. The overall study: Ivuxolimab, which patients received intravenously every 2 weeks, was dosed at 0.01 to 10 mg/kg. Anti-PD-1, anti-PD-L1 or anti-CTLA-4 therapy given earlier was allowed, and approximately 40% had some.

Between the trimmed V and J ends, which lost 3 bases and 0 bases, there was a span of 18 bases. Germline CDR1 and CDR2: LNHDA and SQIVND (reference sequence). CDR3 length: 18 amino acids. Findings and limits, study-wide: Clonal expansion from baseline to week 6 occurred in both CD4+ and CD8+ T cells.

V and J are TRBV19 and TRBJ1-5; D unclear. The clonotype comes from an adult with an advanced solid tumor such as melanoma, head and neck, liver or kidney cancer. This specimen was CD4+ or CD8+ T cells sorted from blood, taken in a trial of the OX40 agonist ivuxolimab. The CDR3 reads CASSIPWAASYSNQPQHF. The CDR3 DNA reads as TGTGCCAGTAGTATCCCTTGGGCGGCGAGTTATAGCAATCAGCCCCAGCATTTT.